Below, 29 T cell receptor beta chains from the same sample are listed, as sequenced in a study of blood T cells in healthy people across ages (dated by TCRdb to about 2015). The library was made by 5' RACE. TCRdb lists the instrument as Illumina HiSeq 2500. A second roughly 7 to 11 cycle PCR used a sample-barcoded 5' primer and a J-beta primer mix. The public sequencing data were trimmed at Q25 with fastp and processed into clonotypes with MiXCR by TCRdb, which kept only in-frame beta chains. CDR3 protein duplicates are merged, each entry listing the most common genes and DNA. This sample holds over 1,500,000 distinct CDR3 sequences; roughly 52% were observed only once. The biggest ten clones account for 2.1% of the sample. The sequenced sample was blood. The receptors were gathered from a woman between 40 and 55 years old in good health.

The chain carries TRBV29-1 and TRBJ2-5, with 12 bases aligning to TRBD2. The CDR3 consists of 15 residues. Germline values: CDR1 SQVTM, CDR2 ANQGSEA. V shed 4 bases and J 3 bases; nucleotides not matched to a gene: 6. The CDR3 here is CSVGASGGGKETQYF. Written as DNA, the CDR3 is TGCAGCGTTGGGGCTAGCGGGGGGGGAAAAGAGACCCAGTACTTC.

Remarks on this clonotype: One junction end does not reproduce the germline sequence, and a read error may be involved. The V and J genes are TRBV4-3 and TRBJ2-1; the D is unclear. This CDR3 has 14 amino acids. In germline, CDR1 is LGHNA, CDR2 YSLEER. CDR3: CASSQMSSCNEQFF. CDR3 bases: TGCGCCAGCAGCCAAATGAGCTCCTGCAATGAGCAGTTCTTC.

The sample holds a few counts of this clonotype. V usage is TRBV29-1 and J usage is TRBJ2-3; possibly TRBD2 for D (7 bases). The V gene's germline CDR1 is SQVTM and CDR2 ANQGSEA. The CDR3 length is 13 residues. Trimming took off 7 bases at V and 0 bases at J, with 11 bases between the two ends. CDR3 DNA sequence: TGCAGCGGCGGGGGCCCTAGCACAGATACGCAGTATTTT. Translation: CSGGGPSTDTQYF.

This clonotype was counted only a few times. The rearrangement joins TRBV27 to TRBJ2-7, with D possibly TRBD1 on 5 matching bases. Trimming cost V 4 bases and J 5 bases, with 12 bases left between them. CDR3 length equals 13 residues. The germline gives CDR1 MNHEY, CDR2 SMNVEV (reference sequence). CDR3: CASSWGELDEQYF. CDR3 coding DNA: TGTGCCAGCAGTTGGGGCGAGTTGGACGAGCAGTACTTC.

The chain combines TRBV6-1 with TRBJ1-6; D is uncertain. Deletions cut 6 bases from V and 0 bases from J, with 18 bases between. From germline, CDR1 is MNHNS and CDR2 SASEGT. This CDR3 spans 18 amino acids. CDR3 sequence (DNA): TGTGCCAGCAGCCCCCAGTCAGCGCTAAGCTCCTATAATTCACCCCTCCACTTT. This codes for CASSPQSALSSYNSPLHF.

This clonotype was recorded at least ten times. V and J are TRBV3-1 and TRBJ2-1, with D possibly TRBD2 on 5 matching bases. The germline CDR1 and CDR2 sequences are LGHDT and YNNKEL (reference sequence). V was clipped by 0 bases and J by 8 bases, with 8 bases between them. The CDR3 sequence is 13 residues long. The CDR3 loop is CASSQDRGYEQFF. CDR3 nucleotides: TGTGCCAGCAGCCAAGATCGAGGGTATGAGCAGTTCTTC.

The gene calls are TRBV27 and TRBJ2-7, with TRBD2 as a possible D gene (5 bases). CDR3 length: 13 amino acids. V was pared by 8 bases and J by 5 bases, with 16 bases between. Germline-derived CDR1 and CDR2 are MNHEY and SMNVEV (reference sequence). The CDR3 spells CASGSGVRNEQYF. For the CDR3, the DNA is TGTGCCAGCGGCTCCGGGGTTCGAAACGAGCAGTACTTC.

This chain links TRBV4-3 with TRBJ2-6; D assignment may be TRBD1 or TRBD2 (5 bases each). There are 16 residues in the CDR3. The germline V gene encodes CDR1 LGHNA and CDR2 YSLEER. With 0 bases removed from V and 4 bases from J, the gap between germline ends came to 10 bases. The CDR3 region has the DNA TGCGCCAGCAGCCAAGAGTGGGGGTCAGGGGCCAACGTCCTGACTTTC. This gives the protein CASSQEWGSGANVLTF.

The genes are TRBV2 and TRBJ2-7; the D gene is possibly TRBD1 (6 bases). V lost 1 base and J 6 bases, leaving 10 bases between the germline ends. The CDR3 is 13 residues long. The germline CDR1 and CDR2 sequences are SNHLY and FYNNEI. The CDR3 DNA is TGTGCCAGCAGTGAAGGTCAGGGGTGCGAGCAGTACTTC. It specifies CASSEGQGCEQYF.

The chain recombines TRBV5-5 with TRBJ2-5, with D unclear. In germline, CDR1 is SGHKS, CDR2 YYEKEE (reference sequence). The CDR3 contains 16 residues. The V gene lost 1 base and the J gene lost 1 base, with 14 bases spanning the gap. The DNA of the CDR3 is TGTGCCAGCAGCTTGTCGGCCAGTCGCCCCCAAGAGACCCAGTACTTC. As protein: CASSLSASRPQETQYF.

The V gene is TRBV4-3, the J gene TRBJ2-5; 12 positions agree with TRBD2. V lost 1 base to trimming and J lost 11 bases; unmatched junction nucleotides: 8. Germline V lookup: CDR1 LGHNA, CDR2 YSLEER. CDR3 size: 15 residues. CDR3 loop: CASSQGTSGNREQYF. The CDR3 nucleotides are TGCGCCAGCAGCCAAGGGACTAGCGGGAACCGTGAGCAGTACTTC.

The chain joins TRBV15 to TRBJ2-1; D is undetermined. This CDR3 has 15 amino acids. The germline V and J ends were trimmed by 0 bases and 3 bases, with 9 bases remaining between them. Germline V CDR1 and CDR2: LNHNV, YYDKDF (reference sequence). The CDR3 coding sequence is TGTGCCACCAGCAGAGATCGTATGGACTACAATGAGCAGTTCTTC. This sequence encodes CATSRDRMDYNEQFF.

The J gene is TRBJ2-3, the V gene TRBV3-1; D is possibly TRBD2 (6 bases). The CDR3 spans 16 residues. Looked up from germline, CDR1 is LGHDT and CDR2 is YNNKEL (reference sequence). Between the trimmed V and J ends, which lost 0 bases and 0 bases, there was a span of 10 bases. CDR3 bases: TGTGCCAGCAGCCAAGAATTGGGGGGAAGCACAGATACGCAGTATTTT. Its protein is CASSQELGGSTDTQYF.

The table lists this clonotype with a few counts. The chain recombines TRBV4-2 with TRBJ2-6; D possibly corresponds to TRBD1 (6 bases). The CDR3 has 18 amino acids. Germline CDR1 and CDR2: LGHNA and YNFKEQ. V was clipped by 0 bases and J by 0 bases, with 12 bases between them. CDR3 DNA sequence: TGTGCCAGCAGCCAAGAGAACAGGGTGAGCTCTGGGGCCAACGTCCTGACTTTC. Protein: CASSQENRVSSGANVLTF.

To note about this clonotype: Mismatch with germline at one junction end may stem from a read error. This chain joins TRBV9 and TRBJ1-5; D is undetermined. From germline, CDR1 is SGDLS and CDR2 YYNGEE. The CDR3 consists of 19 residues. The CDR3 sequence is CASSVKSGQVCYSNQPQHF. CDR3 DNA sequence: TGTGCCAGCAGCGTAAAGTCTGGGCAGGTCTGTTATAGCAATCAGCCTCAGCATTTT.

The chain joins TRBV7-6 to TRBJ1-1; tentative D call: TRBD1 (5 bases). This CDR3 region has 15 residues. Looked up from germline, CDR1 is SGHVS and CDR2 is FNYEAQ. V shed 5 bases and J shed 5 bases, with 18 bases lying between them. DNA for the CDR3: TGTGCCAGCAGCCCAGGCGACAGTGCAAGGACTGAAGCTTTCTTT. Protein sequence: CASSPGDSARTEAFF.

This clonotype appeared a few times. The chain combines TRBV6-7 with TRBJ2-7; tentatively, D is TRBD2 (5 bases). TRBV6-7 is annotated as an ORF whose role is uncertain. The length of the CDR3 is 17 residues. Trimming took off 6 bases at V and 3 bases at J, with 24 bases between the two ends. DNA for the CDR3: TGTGCCAGCAGGTCCAGGCCCCTCGGGGAGCGGTTCTACGAGCAGTACTTC. Translation: CASRSRPLGERFYEQYF.

The chain couples TRBV20-1 to TRBJ1-1; 8 bases map to TRBD1. With 0 bases clipped from V and 11 bases from J, the junction kept 11 bases outside the gene matches. The CDR3 sequence is 14 residues long. Germline assignment: CDR1 DFQATT and CDR2 SNEGSKA (reference sequence). CDR3 sequence reads: CSARDLGRGHEAFF. The CDR3 bases are TGCAGTGCTAGAGATCTAGGCAGGGGGCATGAGGCTTTCTTT.

The chain carries TRBV15 and TRBJ2-3; 8 bases are a match to TRBD1. Trimming removed 1 base from V and 1 base from J; junction bases left unmatched: 7. Germline V gene sequence: CDR1 LNHNV, CDR2 YYDKDF (reference sequence). The CDR3 is 17 residues long. CDR3 bases: TGTGCCACCAGCAGAGCGGGCGACAGGGGACGCACAGATACGCAGTATTTT. Encoded protein: CATSRAGDRGRTDTQYF.

With regard to this clonotype: Mismatch with germline at one junction end may stem from a read error. The chain recombines TRBV4-1 with TRBJ2-7, with TRBD2 matching 12 bases. The CDR3 sequence is 16 residues long. Germline CDR1 and CDR2: MGHRA and YSYEKL. CDR3 sequence: CVSSQGTSGGIYEQYF. CDR3 DNA: TGCGTCAGCAGTCAAGGAACTAGCGGGGGGATCTACGAGCAGTACTTC.

This sequence joins TRBV20-1 and TRBJ1-5; no reliable D call. The length of the CDR3 is 12 residues. CDR1 DFQATT and CDR2 SNEGSKA come from the germline V gene (reference sequence). V was shortened by 3 bases and J by 11 bases, with 14 bases between the two germline ends. CDR3 sequence (DNA): TGCAGTGCTAGCCCCGGGCCGCGGGCCCAGCATTTT. Amino acid sequence: CSASPGPRAQHF.

This clonotype was found many times. In DNA form, the CDR3 reads TGTGCCAGCAGGGACAGGGCAGAAGGCTATGGCTACACCTTC. This sequence encodes CASRDRAEGYGYTF. This chain links TRBV12-3 or TRBV12-4 with TRBJ1-2; 8 nucleotides line up with TRBD1. The V and J ends lost 6 bases and 4 bases, in that order; junction bases with no gene match: 7. This CDR3 region has 14 residues.

CDR3: CASSYSGYPSGGRNEQFF. CDR3 sequence (DNA): TGTGCCAGCAGTTACTCCGGGTACCCTAGCGGGGGGAGGAATGAGCAGTTCTTC. The J gene is TRBJ2-1, the V gene TRBV6-5, with 11 bases identical to TRBD2. The CDR3 is made up of 18 amino acids. Trimming at V came to 0 bases and at J to 7 bases, leaving 11 bases not matched to a gene. CDR1 and CDR2 from the germline V gene are MNHEY and SVGAGI.

The rearrangement links TRBV6-2 or TRBV6-3 to TRBJ2-5; D uncertain. V lost 2 bases, J lost 0 bases, and 16 bases lay in between. CDR1 MNHEY and CDR2 SVGEGT come from the germline V gene. The CDR3 length is 17 residues. The DNA of the CDR3 is TGTGCCAGCAGTTACGAAGGTACAGTTCAGTACCAAGAGACCCAGTACTTC. Its protein product is CASSYEGTVQYQETQYF.

This clonotype occurred a few times. This chain connects TRBV4-3 to TRBJ1-2, with D maybe TRBD1 (5 bases). The CDR3 has 13 amino acids. The V gene lost 0 bases and the J gene lost 11 bases, with 13 bases spanning the gap. Germline lookup yields CDR1 LGHNA and CDR2 YSLEER. CDR3 residues: CASSQDRGGLYTF. CDR3 DNA sequence: TGCGCCAGCAGCCAAGATCGCGGGGGATTGTACACCTTC.

The rearrangement links TRBV7-2 to TRBJ1-4, with D possibly matching TRBD1 (5 bases). The CDR3 is 16 amino acids. V was clipped by 5 bases and J by 8 bases, with 21 bases between them. Germline V gene sequence: CDR1 SGHTA, CDR2 FQGNSA. The CDR3 loop reads CASSAMPPGVGEKLFF. The DNA for the CDR3 is TGTGCCAGCAGCGCAATGCCCCCGGGGGTGGGGGAAAAACTGTTTTTT.

In this sample, this clonotype turned up a few times. The J gene is TRBJ2-3, the V gene TRBV29-1, with D perhaps being TRBD1 or TRBD2 (5 bases each). V lost 7 bases and J 3 bases, leaving 17 bases between the germline ends. The CDR3 consists of 14 residues. CDR1 is SQVTM, CDR2 ANQGSEA, per germline. CDR3 amino acids: CSAPVRRETDTQYF. The CDR3 region has the DNA TGCAGCGCCCCCGTTCGCAGGGAGACAGATACGCAGTATTTT.

The chain has TRBV5-1 and TRBJ1-2, with D unresolved. Germline CDR1 SGHRS, CDR2 YFSETQ. The germline V and J ends were trimmed by 10 bases and 6 bases, with 4 bases remaining between them. The CDR3 runs to 8 residues. CDR3 DNA: TGCGCCGTAGATGGCTACACCTTC. It yields the protein CAVDGYTF.

The chain links TRBV27 to TRBJ1-2; the D is unclear. The germline gives CDR1 MNHEY, CDR2 SMNVEV (reference sequence). V was trimmed by 4 bases and J by 0 bases, leaving 15 bases between them. This CDR3 contains 16 residues. The CDR3 is CASSSRTVSANYGYTF. CDR3 DNA sequence: TGTGCCAGCAGTTCCAGGACGGTCTCCGCTAACTATGGCTACACCTTC.